This T cell receptor (beta chain) derives from a study of early T cells in non-severe SARS-CoV-2 infection. Study findings and constraints: A preference for anti-spike CD8 responses marked VDJdb matching, which missed private and CD4 specificities.

This clonotype has just a few counts. The antigen is undetermined. One entry per CDR3 protein, called by TCRdb with MiXCR from the 5' RACE reads. Found here are over 55,000 distinct CDR3 sequences, 7% to 8% of them singletons; the top ten hold 3% to 4%. This CDR3 has 14 amino acids. V lost 1 base and J 8 bases, leaving 15 bases between the germline ends. Germline V CDR1 and CDR2: GTSNPN, SVGIG (reference sequence). This chain uses TRBV30 with TRBJ2-1; D is perhaps TRBD1 or TRBD2 (5 bases each). This sequence originates from an adult who was a healthcare worker with PCR-confirmed SARS-CoV-2 infection or an uninfected control (not recorded which). Specimen: whole blood. The CDR3 DNA sequence: TGTGCCTGGAGTGAAGGGACCGGGGCCGATGAGCAGTTCTTC. It translates to CAWSEGTGADEQFF.